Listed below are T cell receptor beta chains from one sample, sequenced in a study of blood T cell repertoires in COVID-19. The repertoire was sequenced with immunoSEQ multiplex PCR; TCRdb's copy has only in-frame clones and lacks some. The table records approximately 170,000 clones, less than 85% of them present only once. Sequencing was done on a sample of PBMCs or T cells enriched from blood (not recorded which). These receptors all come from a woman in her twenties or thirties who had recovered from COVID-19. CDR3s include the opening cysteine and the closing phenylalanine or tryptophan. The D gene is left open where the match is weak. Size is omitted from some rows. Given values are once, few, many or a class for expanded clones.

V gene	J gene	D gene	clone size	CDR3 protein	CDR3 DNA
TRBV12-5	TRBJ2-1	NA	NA	CASGSRGGSYNEQFF	TGTGCTAGTGGTTCAAGGGGGGGCTCCTACAATGAGCAGTTCTTC
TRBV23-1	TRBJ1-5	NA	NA	CASSQGSGNQPQHF	TGCGCCAGCAGTCAGGGCTCGGGGAATCAGCCCCAGCATTTT
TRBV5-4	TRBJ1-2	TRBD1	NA	CASSGQGDYGYTF	TGTGCCAGCAGCGGACAGGGGGACTATGGCTACACCTTC
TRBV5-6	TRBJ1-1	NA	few	CASSPGRVTEAFF	TGTGCCAGCAGTCCCGGCAGGGTCACTGAAGCTTTCTTT
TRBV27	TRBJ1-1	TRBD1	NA	CASRSPGGRNTEAFF	TGTGCCAGCAGGTCCCCAGGGGGGAGGAACACTGAAGCTTTCTTT
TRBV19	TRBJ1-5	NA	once	CASSPSNQPQHF	TGTGCCAGTAGCCCTAGTAATCAGCCCCAGCATTTT
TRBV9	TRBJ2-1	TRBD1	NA	CASSVGGQGANEQFF	TGTGCCAGCAGCGTAGGTGGGCAGGGGGCAAATGAGCAGTTCTTC
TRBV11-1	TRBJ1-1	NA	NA	CASSLSGQLATEAFF	TGTGCCAGCAGCTTATCAGGACAGCTAGCTACTGAAGCTTTCTTT
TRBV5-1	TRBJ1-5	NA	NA	CASSPGQNGQPQHF	TGCGCCAGCAGCCCCGGACAGAACGGTCAGCCCCAGCATTTT
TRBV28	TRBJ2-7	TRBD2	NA	CASSLIPKTSGRPYEQYF	TGTGCCAGCAGTTTGATCCCGAAGACTAGCGGGAGGCCGTACGAGCAGTACTTC
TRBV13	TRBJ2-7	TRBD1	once	CASENGRDRLYEQYF	TGTGCCAGCGAAAATGGTAGGGACAGGCTATACGAGCAGTACTTC
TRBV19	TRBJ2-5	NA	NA	CASRLRGGAGETQYF	TGTGCCAGTAGGCTAAGAGGGGGGGCTGGGGAGACCCAGTACTTC
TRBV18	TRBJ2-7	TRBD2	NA	CASSGPSASGDEQYF	TGTGCCAGCTCGGGCCCTTCGGCTAGCGGGGACGAGCAGTACTTC
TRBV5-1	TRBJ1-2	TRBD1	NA	CASSLEQGPFGYTF	TGCGCCAGCAGCTTGGAACAGGGGCCCTTCGGCTACACCTTC
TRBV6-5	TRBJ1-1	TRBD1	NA	CASRSGQGARTEAFF	TGTGCCAGCAGGTCGGGACAGGGAGCGAGGACTGAAGCTTTCTTT
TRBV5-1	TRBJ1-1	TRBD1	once	CASSSLRTGETEAFF	TGCGCCAGCAGCTCCTTAAGGACAGGGGAGACTGAAGCTTTCTTT
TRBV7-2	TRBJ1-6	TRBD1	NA	CASSFGPGQGNSPLHF	TGTGCCAGCAGCTTTGGCCCGGGACAGGGGAATTCACCCCTCCACTTT
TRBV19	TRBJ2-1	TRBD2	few	CASSMREVRNEQFF	TGTGCCAGTAGTATGCGGGAGGTACGCAATGAGCAGTTCTTC
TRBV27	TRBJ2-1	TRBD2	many	CASSLLAGGPRNEQFF	TGTGCCAGCAGTTTATTAGCGGGAGGGCCCAGGAATGAGCAGTTCTTC
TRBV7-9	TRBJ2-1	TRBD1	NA	CASSRQGNEQFF	TGTGCCAGCAGCCGACAGGGCAATGAGCAGTTCTTC
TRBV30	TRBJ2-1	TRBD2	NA	CAWIGGLAVYNEQFF	TGTGCCTGGATTGGGGGACTAGCGGTATACAATGAGCAGTTCTTC
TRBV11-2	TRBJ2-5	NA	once	CAGARAAVGTQYF	TGTGCCGGCGCCAGGGCGGCGGTCGGGACCCAGTACTTC
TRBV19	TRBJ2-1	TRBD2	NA	CASSVLAGAYNEQFF	TGTGCCAGTAGTGTGCTAGCGGGAGCCTACAATGAGCAGTTCTTC
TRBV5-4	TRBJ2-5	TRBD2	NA	CASSLGLAGLQETQYF	TGTGCCAGCAGCTTGGGGCTAGCGGGGCTACAAGAGACCCAGTACTTC
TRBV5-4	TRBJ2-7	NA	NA	CASSRQYDEQYF	TGTGCCAGCAGCCGACAGTACGACGAGCAGTACTTC
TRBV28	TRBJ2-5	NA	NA	CASSPLKTDTERETQYF	TGTGCCAGCAGTCCACTCAAGACGGACACTGAACGGGAGACCCAGTACTTC
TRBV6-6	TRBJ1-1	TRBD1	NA	CASSSPDRPNTEAFF	TGTGCCAGCAGCTCCCCGGACAGGCCGAACACTGAAGCTTTCTTT
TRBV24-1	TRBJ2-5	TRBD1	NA	CATSDPDRAQETQYF	TGTGCCACCAGTGACCCTGACAGGGCACAAGAGACCCAGTACTTC
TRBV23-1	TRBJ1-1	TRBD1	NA	CASSRRAFGRGSVQAFF	TGCGCCAGCAGTCGCCGCGCGTTCGGCAGGGGGTCCGTGCAAGCTTTCTTT
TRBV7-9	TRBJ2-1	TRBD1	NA	CASSFGTGGYNEQFF	TGTGCCAGCAGCTTCGGGACAGGGGGCTACAATGAGCAGTTCTTC
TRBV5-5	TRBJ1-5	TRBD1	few	CASSSGQRSNQPQHF	TGTGCCAGCAGCTCGGGACAGAGAAGCAATCAGCCCCAGCATTTT
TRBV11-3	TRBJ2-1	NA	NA	CASSFALYNEQFF	TGTGCCAGCAGCTTCGCACTCTACAATGAGCAGTTCTTC
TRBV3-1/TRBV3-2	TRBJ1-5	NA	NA	CASSQVGAQPQHF	TGTGCCAGCAGCCAAGTAGGGGCTCAGCCCCAGCATTTT
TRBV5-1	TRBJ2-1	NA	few	CASSKGEVLDIEQFF	TGCGCCAGCAGCAAAGGCGAGGTTCTGGACATTGAGCAGTTCTTC
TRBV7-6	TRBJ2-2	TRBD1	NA	CASSATGAGELFF	TGTGCCAGCAGCGCGACAGGGGCCGGGGAGCTGTTTTTT
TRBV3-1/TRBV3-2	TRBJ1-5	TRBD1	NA	CASSQDSRTGHQPQHF	TGTGCCAGCAGCCAAGATAGTAGGACAGGGCATCAGCCCCAGCATTTT
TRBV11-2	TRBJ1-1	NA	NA	CASSLGRTVLNTEAFF	TGTGCCAGCAGCTTAGGGAGGACAGTCCTGAACACTGAAGCTTTCTTT
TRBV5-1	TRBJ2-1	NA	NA	CASSQFRTSQWGNYNEQFF	TGCGCCAGCAGCCAATTCAGGACATCCCAGTGGGGTAATTACAATGAGCAGTTCTTC
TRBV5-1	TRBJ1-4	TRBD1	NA	CASSPGAGITSRGLFF	TGCGCCAGCAGCCCGGGGGCAGGGATAACTAGCAGGGGGCTGTTTTTT
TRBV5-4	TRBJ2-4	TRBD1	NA	CASSLVQGNLALAKNIQYF	TGTGCCAGCAGCTTGGTACAGGGGAATTTAGCACTGGCCAAAAACATTCAGTACTTC
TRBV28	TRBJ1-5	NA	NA	CASSEFATVDQPQHF	TGTGCCAGCAGTGAGTTCGCGACAGTCGATCAGCCCCAGCATTTT
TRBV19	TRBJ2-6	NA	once	CASSIVVAGANVLTF	TGTGCCAGTAGTATAGTAGTGGCTGGGGCCAACGTCCTGACTTTC
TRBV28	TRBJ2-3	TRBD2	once	CASSFASGGAADTQYF	TGTGCCAGCAGTTTTGCTAGCGGGGGGGCCGCAGATACGCAGTATTTT
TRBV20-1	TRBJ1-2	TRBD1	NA	CSAGGTGGYTF	TGCAGTGCTGGGGGGACAGGAGGCTACACCTTC
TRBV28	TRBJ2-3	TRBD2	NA	CASSLAGGPTDTQYF	TGTGCCAGCAGTTTAGCGGGAGGGCCGACAGATACGCAGTATTTT
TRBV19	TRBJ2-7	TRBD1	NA	CASSILDRGGEQYF	TGTGCCAGTAGTATCCTGGACAGGGGAGGCGAGCAGTACTTC
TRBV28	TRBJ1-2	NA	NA	CASSPPRDNRIYTF	TGTGCCAGCAGTCCCCCCCGGGACAATAGGATCTACACCTTC
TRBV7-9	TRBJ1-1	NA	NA	CASNEAPRTEAFF	TGTGCCAGCAACGAGGCCCCGCGGACTGAAGCTTTCTTT
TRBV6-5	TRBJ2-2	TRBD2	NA	CASSPSGSTGELFF	TGTGCCAGCAGCCCGAGCGGGAGCACCGGGGAGCTGTTTTTT
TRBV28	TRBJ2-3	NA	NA	CASNLGGGTDTQYF	TGTGCCAGCAACTTGGGGGGAGGCACAGATACGCAGTATTTT
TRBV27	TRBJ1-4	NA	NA	CASTRIQGGHEKLFF	TGTGCCAGCACTCGTATACAGGGTGGGCATGAAAAACTGTTTTTT
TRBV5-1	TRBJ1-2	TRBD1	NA	CASSPTGDYGYTF	TGCGCCAGCAGCCCGACAGGGGACTATGGCTACACCTTC
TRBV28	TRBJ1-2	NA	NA	CASNIPGGLSGYTF	TGTGCCAGCAATATTCCAGGTGGATTGAGTGGCTACACCTTC
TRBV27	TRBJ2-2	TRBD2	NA	CASSLLPLTSGTNTGELFF	TGTGCCAGCAGTTTACTCCCCTTGACTAGCGGGACCAACACCGGGGAGCTGTTTTTT
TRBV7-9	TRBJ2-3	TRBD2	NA	CASSPAGGLSDTQYF	TGTGCCAGCAGCCCGGCGGGAGGGTTATCAGATACGCAGTATTTT